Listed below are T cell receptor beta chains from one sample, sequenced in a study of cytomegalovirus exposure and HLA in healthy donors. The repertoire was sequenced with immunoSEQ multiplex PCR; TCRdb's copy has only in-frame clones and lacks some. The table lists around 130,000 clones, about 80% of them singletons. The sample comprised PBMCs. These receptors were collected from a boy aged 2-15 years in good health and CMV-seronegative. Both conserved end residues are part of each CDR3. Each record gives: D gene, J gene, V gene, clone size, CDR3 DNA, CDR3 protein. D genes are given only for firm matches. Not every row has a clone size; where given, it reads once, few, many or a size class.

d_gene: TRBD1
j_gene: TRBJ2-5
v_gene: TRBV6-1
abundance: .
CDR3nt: TGTGCCAGCAGTCCGGGGACAGGGGATTACGAGACCCAGTACTTC
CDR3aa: CASSPGTGDYETQYF

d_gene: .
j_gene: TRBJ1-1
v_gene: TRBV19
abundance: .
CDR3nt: TGTGCCAGTACCTTCCCTAGAGGGAACACTGAAGCTTTCTTT
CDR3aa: CASTFPRGNTEAFF

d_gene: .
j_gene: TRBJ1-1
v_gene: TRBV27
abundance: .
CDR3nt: TGTGCCAGTCTATCGGGCGGGGGTGAAGCTTTCTTT
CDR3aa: CASLSGGGEAFF

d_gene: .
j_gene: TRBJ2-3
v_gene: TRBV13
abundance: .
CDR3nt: TGTGCCAGCAGCTTAGGCGTGGGCAGGGAAAGAGATACGCAGTATTTT
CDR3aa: CASSLGVGRERDTQYF

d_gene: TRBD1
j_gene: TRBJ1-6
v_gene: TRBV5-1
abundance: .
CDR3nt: TGCGCCAGCAGCCTCAGGGGGCACTATAATTCACCCCTCCACTTT
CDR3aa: CASSLRGHYNSPLHF

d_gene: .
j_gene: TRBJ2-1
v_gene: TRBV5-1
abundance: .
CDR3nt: TGCGCCAGCACCCCCCCGGGGAGCGGAATCAAGGTCTTC
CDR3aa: CASTPPGSGIKVF

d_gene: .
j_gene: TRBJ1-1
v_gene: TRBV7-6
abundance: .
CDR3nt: TGTGCCAGCAGCTTAGTGGGCAGGGCCGGGCCCGATATGGACACTGAAGCTTTCTTT
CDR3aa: CASSLVGRAGPDMDTEAFF

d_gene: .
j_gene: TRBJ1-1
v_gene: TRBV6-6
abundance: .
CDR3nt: TGTGCCAGCAGTCGAGCAGGCATCAACACTGAAGCTTTCTTT
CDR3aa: CASSRAGINTEAFF

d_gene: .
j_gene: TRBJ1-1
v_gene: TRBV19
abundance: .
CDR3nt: TGTGCCAGTAGTATAGGGGGCAGGGAAGATACTGAAGCTTTCTTT
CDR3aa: CASSIGGREDTEAFF

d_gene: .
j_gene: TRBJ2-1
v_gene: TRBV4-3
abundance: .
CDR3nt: TGCGCCAGCAGCCAAGAATCCTCAAGCGGACTTGGCGACAATGAGCAGTTCTTC
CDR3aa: CASSQESSSGLGDNEQFF

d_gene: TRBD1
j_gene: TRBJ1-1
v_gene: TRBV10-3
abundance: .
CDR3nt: TGTGCCATCAGTAATCGGGACAGTCGGTTTGTGAACACTGAAGCTTTCTTT
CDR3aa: CAISNRDSRFVNTEAFF

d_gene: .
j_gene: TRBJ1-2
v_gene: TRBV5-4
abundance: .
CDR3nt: TGTGCCAGCCGAGCCCAGGGAACCGGGGGCTACACCTTC
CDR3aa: CASRAQGTGGYTF

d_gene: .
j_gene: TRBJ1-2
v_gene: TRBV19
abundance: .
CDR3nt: TGTGCCAGTAGTATCTCTCCACAAACCTTCTATGGCTACACCTTC
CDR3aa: CASSISPQTFYGYTF

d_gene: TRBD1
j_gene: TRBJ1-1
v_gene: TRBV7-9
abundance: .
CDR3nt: TGTGCCAGCAGCTTAGGGGTAGGCAGGGGGGACACTGAAGCTTTCTTT
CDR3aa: CASSLGVGRGDTEAFF

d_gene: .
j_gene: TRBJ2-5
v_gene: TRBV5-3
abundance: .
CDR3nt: TGTGCCAGAAGCTCCCCCCAGGGAACCCAGTACTTC
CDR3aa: CARSSPQGTQYF

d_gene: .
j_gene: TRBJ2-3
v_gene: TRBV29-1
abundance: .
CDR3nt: TGCAGCGTCGGAGGGGCAGATACGCAGTATTTT
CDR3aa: CSVGGADTQYF

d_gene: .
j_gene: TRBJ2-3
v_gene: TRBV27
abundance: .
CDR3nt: TGTGCCAGCAGTTTGGTGCGGTTTGAGCTCCCCCTTAGCACAGATACGCAGTATTTT
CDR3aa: CASSLVRFELPLSTDTQYF

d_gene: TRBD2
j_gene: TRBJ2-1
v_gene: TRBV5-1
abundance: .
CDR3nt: TGCGCCAGCAGCCTTACCGGGACTAGCAGTACCTACAATGAGCAGTTCTTC
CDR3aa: CASSLTGTSSTYNEQFF

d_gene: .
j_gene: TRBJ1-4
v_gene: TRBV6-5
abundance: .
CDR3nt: TGTGCCAGCAGTTACTCGGGCGCAACTAATGAAAAACTGTTTTTT
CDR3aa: CASSYSGATNEKLFF

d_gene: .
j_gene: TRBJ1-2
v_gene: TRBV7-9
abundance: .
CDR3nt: TGTGCCAGCAGCTCCAGGGCGCTCCCTGACTATGGCTACACCTTC
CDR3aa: CASSSRALPDYGYTF

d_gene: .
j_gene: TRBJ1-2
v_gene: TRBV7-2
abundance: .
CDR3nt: TGTGCCAGCAGCTTATTCGGGGGTGATGGCTACACCTTC
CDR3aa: CASSLFGGDGYTF

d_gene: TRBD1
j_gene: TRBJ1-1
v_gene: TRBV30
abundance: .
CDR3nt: TGTGCCCGATCGCGGGGACAGGGGATTATCGGGCGAGAAGCTTTCTTT
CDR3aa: CARSRGQGIIGREAFF

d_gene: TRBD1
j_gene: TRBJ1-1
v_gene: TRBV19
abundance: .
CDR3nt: TGTGCCAGTAGTGGGACAGGGGGCATAGCTTTCTTT
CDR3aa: CASSGTGGIAFF

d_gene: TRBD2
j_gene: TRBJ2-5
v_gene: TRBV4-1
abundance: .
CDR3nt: TGCGCCAGCAGCCAAGACCCGACTAGCGGGGGGCTCCAAGAGACCCAGTACTTC
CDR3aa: CASSQDPTSGGLQETQYF

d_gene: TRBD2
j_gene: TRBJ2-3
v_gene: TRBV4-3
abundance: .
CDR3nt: TGCGCCAGCAGCCATCTAGCGGGGGACCTTAGCACAGATACGCAGTATTTT
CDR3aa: CASSHLAGDLSTDTQYF

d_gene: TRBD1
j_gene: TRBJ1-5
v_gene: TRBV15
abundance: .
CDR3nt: TGTGCCACCAGCTTCACAGGGGACGGGGATCAGCCCCAGCATTTT
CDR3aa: CATSFTGDGDQPQHF

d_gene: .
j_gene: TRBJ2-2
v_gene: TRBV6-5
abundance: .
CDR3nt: TGTGCCAGCAGTTACTCCAGGGGTTCCGGGGAGCTGTTTTTT
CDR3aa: CASSYSRGSGELFF

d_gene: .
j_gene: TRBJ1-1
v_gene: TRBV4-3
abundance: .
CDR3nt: TGCGCCAGCAGCCTCGGAAGACACAGGGATAACACTGAAGCTTTCTTT
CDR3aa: CASSLGRHRDNTEAFF

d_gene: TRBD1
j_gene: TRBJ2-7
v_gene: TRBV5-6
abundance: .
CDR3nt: TGTGCCAGCGGGACAGGTCAGTACGAGCAGTACTTC
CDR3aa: CASGTGQYEQYF

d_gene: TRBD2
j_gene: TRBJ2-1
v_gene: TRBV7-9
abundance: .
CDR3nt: TGTGCCAGCAGCCCCAGCGGGAGCTCCTACAATGAGCAGTTCTTC
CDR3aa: CASSPSGSSYNEQFF

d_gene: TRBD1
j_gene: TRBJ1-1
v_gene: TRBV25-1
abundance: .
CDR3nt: TGTGCCAGCAGTGAACTTTTAGGACAGGGTCGCACTGAAGCTTTCTTT
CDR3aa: CASSELLGQGRTEAFF

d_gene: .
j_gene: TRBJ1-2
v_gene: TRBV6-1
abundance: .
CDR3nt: TGTGCCAGCACCGAGCGGAGGGTTTATGGCTACACCTTC
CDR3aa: CASTERRVYGYTF

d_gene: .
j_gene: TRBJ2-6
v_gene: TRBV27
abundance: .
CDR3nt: TGCCAGCTCCTAGGGGGGGACTCTGGGGCCAACGTCCTGACTTTC
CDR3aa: CQLLGGDSGANVLTF

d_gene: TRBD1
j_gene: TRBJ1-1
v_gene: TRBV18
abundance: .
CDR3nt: TGTGCCAGCTCACCACCCAGGACAGGGGCTAACACTGAAGCTTTCTTT
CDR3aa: CASSPPRTGANTEAFF

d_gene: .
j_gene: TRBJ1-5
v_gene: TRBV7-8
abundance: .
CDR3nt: TGTGCCAGCAGCCCGGACGGAAGTCCCCGGGGGGAGCCCCAGCATTTT
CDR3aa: CASSPDGSPRGEPQHF

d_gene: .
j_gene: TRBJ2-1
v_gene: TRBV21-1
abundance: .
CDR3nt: TGTGCCAGCAGCAAAGACAGGCAGGGGCCCAAGTGGGAGTTTTCGGATGAGCAGTTCTTC
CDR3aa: CASSKDRQGPKWEFSDEQFF

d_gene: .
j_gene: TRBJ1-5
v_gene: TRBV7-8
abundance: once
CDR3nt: TGTGCCAGCACCCGGGGGGACCATCAGCCCCAGCATTTT
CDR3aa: CASTRGDHQPQHF

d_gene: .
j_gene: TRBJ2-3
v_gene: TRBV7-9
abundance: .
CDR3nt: TGTGCCAGCAGCACCGAGGGTTATACGCAGTATTTT
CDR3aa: CASSTEGYTQYF

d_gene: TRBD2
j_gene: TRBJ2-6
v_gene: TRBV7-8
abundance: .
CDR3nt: TGTGCCACCCTTAAGGCGGGTCTAGCGGTATTCTCTGGGGCCAACGTCCTGACTTTC
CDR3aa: CATLKAGLAVFSGANVLTF

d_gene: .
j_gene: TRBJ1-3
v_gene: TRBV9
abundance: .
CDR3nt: TGTGCCAGCAGCGTAGAACAGACAAACACCATATATTTT
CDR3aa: CASSVEQTNTIYF

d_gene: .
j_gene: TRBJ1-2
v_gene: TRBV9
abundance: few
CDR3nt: TGTGCCAGCAGCGTAGGGCGGTGTCGGGGGTTTGGCTACACCTTC
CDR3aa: CASSVGRCRGFGYTF

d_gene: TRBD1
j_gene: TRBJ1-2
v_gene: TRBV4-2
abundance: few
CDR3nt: TGTGCCAGCAGCCAAGGCAGGGGGCCTAACTATGGCTACACCTTC
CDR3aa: CASSQGRGPNYGYTF

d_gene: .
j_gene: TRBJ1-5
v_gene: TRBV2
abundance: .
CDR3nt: TGTGCCAGCAGACTGACAGGTAGCAATCAGCCCCAGCATTTT
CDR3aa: CASRLTGSNQPQHF

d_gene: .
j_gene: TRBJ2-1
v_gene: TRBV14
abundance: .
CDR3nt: TGTGCCAGCAGCCAAGACAGGGTCAACAATGAGCAGTTCTTC
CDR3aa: CASSQDRVNNEQFF

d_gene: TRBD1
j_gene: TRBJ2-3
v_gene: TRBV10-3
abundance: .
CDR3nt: TGTGCCATCACCTTAGGGACAGGGGGCACAGATACGCAGTATTTT
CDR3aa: CAITLGTGGTDTQYF

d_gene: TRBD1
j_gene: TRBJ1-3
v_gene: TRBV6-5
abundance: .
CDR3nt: TGTGCCAGCAGTTACTCAGGGACAGTTTCTGGAAACACCATATATTTT
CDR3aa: CASSYSGTVSGNTIYF

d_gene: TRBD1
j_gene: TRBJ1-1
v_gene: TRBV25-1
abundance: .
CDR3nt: TGTGCCAGCAGTGAATCTCGACAGGGGGACACTGAAGCTTTCTTT
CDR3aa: CASSESRQGDTEAFF

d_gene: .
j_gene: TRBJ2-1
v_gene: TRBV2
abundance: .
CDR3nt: TGTGCCAGCAGTGGGGCCCCGTACAATGAGCAGTTCTTC
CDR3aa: CASSGAPYNEQFF

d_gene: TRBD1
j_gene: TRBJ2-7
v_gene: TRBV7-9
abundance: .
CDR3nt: TGTGCCAGCAGCTCTGCGCTAGGACAGGGCCTATCCTACGAGCAGTACTTC
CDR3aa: CASSSALGQGLSYEQYF

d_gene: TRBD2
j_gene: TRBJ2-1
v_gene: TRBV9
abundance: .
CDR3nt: TGTGCCAGCAGCGCGCCGGGACTAGCGGCCAATGAGCAGTTCTTC
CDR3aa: CASSAPGLAANEQFF

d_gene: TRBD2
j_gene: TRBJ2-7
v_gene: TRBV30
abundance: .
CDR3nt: TGTGCCTGGAGTCGAGACCCGACTAGCGGGTACGAGCAGTACTTC
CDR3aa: CAWSRDPTSGYEQYF

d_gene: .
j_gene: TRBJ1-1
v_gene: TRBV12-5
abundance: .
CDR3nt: TGTGCTAGTACTACCCTCTTGGAATGGTCGGGGACTAACACTGAAGCTTTCTTT
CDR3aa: CASTTLLEWSGTNTEAFF

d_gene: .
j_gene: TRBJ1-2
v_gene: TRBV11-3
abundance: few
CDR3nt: TGTGCCAGCTCCCAGGGAAACTATGGCTACACCTTC
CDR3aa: CASSQGNYGYTF

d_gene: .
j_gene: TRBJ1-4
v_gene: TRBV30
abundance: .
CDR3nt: TGTGCCTGGAGTGCTAATATCCCGGGCAGGGTGATGTTTTTT
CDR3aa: CAWSANIPGRVMFF